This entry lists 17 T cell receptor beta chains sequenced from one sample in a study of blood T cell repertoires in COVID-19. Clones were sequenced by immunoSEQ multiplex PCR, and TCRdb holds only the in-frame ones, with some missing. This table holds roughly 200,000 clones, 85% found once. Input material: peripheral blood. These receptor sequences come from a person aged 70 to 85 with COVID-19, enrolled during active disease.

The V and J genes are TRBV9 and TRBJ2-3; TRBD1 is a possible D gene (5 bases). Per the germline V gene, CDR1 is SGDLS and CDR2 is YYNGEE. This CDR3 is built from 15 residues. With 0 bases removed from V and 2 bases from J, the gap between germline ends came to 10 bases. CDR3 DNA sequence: TGTGCCAGCAGCGTAGCTCAGGGCCTCACAGATACGCAGTATTTT. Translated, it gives CASSVAQGLTDTQYF.

The CDR3 DNA reads TGTGCCAGCAGCTCTCGGCCACAGGATTACAATGAGCAGTTCTTC. It codes for CASSSRPQDYNEQFF. V gene TRBV7-3 combines with J gene TRBJ2-1; D possibly corresponds to TRBD1 (5 bases). Germline lookup yields CDR1 SGHTA and CDR2 FQGTGA. The CDR3 is 15 amino acids. V was cut by 4 bases and J by 4 bases, with 14 bases left in between.

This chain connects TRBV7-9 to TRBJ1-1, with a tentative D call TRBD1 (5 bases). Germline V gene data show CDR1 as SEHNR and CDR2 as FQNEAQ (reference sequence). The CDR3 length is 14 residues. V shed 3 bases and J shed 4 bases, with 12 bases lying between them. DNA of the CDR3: TGTGCCAGCAGCTTTCAGGGAGGTTTCACTGAAGCTTTCTTT. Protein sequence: CASSFQGGFTEAFF.

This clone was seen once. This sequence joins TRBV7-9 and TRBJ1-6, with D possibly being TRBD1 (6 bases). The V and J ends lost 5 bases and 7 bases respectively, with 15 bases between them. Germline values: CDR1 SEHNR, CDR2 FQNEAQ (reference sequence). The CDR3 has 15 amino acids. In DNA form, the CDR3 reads TGTGCCAGCAGCCCGAGGGGGGGAGGAAATTCACCCCTCCACTTT. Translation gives CASSPRGGGNSPLHF.

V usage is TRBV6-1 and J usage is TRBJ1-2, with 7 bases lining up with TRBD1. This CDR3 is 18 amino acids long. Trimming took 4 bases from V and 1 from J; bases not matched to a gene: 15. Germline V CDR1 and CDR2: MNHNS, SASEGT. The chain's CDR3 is CASSAFSGQLRSNYGYTF. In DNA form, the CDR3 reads TGTGCCAGCAGTGCCTTCTCGGGACAGCTACGAAGTAACTATGGCTACACCTTC.

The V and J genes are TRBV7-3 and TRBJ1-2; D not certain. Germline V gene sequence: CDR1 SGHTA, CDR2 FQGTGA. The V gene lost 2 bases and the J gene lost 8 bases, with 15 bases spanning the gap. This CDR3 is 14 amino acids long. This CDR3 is CASSLGPTGGGYTF. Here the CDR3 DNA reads TGTGCCAGCAGCTTAGGCCCTACCGGAGGGGGCTACACCTTC.

CDR3 residues: CASTPGGRETQYF. The CDR3 DNA follows: TGTGCCAGCACCCCCGGGGGGCGAGAGACCCAGTACTTC. The chain couples TRBV6-6 to TRBJ2-5; weak D call: TRBD2 (7 bases). Trimming stripped 7 bases from V and 4 bases from J, with 13 bases between. Per the germline V gene, CDR1 is MNHNY and CDR2 is SVGAGI (reference sequence). The CDR3 extends over 13 amino acids.

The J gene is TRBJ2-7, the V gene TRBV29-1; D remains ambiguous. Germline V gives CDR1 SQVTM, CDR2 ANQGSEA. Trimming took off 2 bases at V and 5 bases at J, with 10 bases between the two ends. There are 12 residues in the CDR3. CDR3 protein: CSVETSSDEQYF. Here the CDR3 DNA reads TGCAGCGTTGAAACTTCTTCGGACGAGCAGTACTTC.

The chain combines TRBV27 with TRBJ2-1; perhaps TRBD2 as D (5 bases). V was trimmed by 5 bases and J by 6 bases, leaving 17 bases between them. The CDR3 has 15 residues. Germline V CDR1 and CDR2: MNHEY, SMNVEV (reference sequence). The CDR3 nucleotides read TGTGCCAGCAGTGTCTCTAGCTCGGTGGCCAATGAGCAGTTCTTC. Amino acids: CASSVSSSVANEQFF.

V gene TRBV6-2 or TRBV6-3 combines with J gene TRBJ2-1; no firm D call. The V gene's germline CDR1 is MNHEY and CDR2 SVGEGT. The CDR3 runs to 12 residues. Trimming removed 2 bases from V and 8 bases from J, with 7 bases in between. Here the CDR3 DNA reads TGTGCCAGCAGTTACCCGGCGGATGAGCAGTTCTTC. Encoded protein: CASSYPADEQFF.

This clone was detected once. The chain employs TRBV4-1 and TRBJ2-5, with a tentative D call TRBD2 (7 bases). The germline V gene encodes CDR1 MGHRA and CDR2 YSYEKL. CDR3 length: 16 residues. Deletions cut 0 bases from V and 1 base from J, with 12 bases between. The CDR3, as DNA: TGCGCCAGCAGCCAAGATAAGGGGGGGGCCCAAGAGACCCAGTACTTC. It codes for CASSQDKGGAQETQYF.

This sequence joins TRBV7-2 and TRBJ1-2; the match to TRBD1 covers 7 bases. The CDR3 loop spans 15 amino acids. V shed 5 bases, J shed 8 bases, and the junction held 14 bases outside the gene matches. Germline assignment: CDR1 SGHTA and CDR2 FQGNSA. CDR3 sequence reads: CASSPGVDRVHGYTF. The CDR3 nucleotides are TGTGCCAGCAGCCCAGGAGTTGACAGGGTGCACGGCTACACCTTC.

CDR3 nucleotide sequence: TGTGCCAGCAGCAAGGGCCGGGGGTGCGTACAAATCGTCTCCGAAGCTTTCTTT. The encoded protein is CASSKGRGCVQIVSEAFF. The rearrangement joins TRBV21-1 to TRBJ1-1. TRBV21-1 is given as a pseudogene. The length of the CDR3 is 18 residues.

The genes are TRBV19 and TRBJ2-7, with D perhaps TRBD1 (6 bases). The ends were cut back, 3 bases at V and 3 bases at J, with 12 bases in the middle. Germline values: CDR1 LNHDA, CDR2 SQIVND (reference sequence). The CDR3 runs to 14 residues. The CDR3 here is CASSIQVQGYEQYF. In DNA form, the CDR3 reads TGTGCCAGTAGTATTCAAGTACAGGGCTACGAGCAGTACTTC.

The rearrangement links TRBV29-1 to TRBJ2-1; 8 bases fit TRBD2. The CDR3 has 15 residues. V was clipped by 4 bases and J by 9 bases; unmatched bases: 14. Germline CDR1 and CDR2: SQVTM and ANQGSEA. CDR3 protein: CSVVPSGSHRGEQFF. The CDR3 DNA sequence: TGCAGCGTTGTCCCCAGCGGGAGCCATCGGGGTGAGCAGTTCTTC.

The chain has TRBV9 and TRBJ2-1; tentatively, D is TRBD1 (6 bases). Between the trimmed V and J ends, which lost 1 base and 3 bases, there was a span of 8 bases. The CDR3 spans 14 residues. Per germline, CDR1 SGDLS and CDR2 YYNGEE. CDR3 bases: TGTGCCAGCAGCGTACAGGGGAACTACAATGAGCAGTTCTTC. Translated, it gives CASSVQGNYNEQFF.

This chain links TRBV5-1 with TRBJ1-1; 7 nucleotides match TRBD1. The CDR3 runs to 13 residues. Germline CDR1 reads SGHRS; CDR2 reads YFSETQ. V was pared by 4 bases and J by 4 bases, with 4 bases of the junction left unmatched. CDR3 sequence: CASSHRDSTEAFF. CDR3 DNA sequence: TGCGCCAGCAGCCATCGGGACAGCACTGAAGCTTTCTTT.